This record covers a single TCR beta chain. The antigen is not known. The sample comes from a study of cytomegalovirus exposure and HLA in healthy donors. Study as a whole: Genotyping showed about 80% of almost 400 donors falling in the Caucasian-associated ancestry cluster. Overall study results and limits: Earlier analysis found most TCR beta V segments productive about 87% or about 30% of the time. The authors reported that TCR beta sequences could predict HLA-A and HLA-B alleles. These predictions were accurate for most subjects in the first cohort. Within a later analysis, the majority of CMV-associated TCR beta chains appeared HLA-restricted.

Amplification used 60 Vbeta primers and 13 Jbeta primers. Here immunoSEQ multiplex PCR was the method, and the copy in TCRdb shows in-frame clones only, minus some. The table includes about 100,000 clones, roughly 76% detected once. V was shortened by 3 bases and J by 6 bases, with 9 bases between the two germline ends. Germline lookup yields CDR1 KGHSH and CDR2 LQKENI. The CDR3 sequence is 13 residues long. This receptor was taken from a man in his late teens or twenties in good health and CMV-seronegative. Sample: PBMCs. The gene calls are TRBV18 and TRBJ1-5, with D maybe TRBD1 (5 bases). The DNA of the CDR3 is TGTGCCAGCTCACCTCAGCAGGGTCAGCCCCAGCATTTT. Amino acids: CASSPQQGQPQHF.